Below are 12 T cell receptor beta chains sequenced from a single sample in a study of T cell clonotyping in hematopoietic cell transplantation. Assay: immunoSEQ multiplex PCR; the TCRdb copy retains only in-frame clones and omits some. The repertoire holds over 9,500 clones, with roughly 90% as singletons. The time point is: recipient sample about 28 days before transplant, after cytoreduction. This specimen was peripheral blood mononuclear cells, taken before stem cell transplant. These receptors all come from a woman between 40 and 50 years old with acute myeloid leukemia. Some clones in this sample may be carry-over from other donors' samples.

The V call is TRBV19, the J call TRBJ1-1, with unresolved D. V shed 3 bases and J shed 1 base, with 6 bases lying between them. From germline, CDR1 is LNHDA and CDR2 SQIVND (reference sequence). The CDR3 sequence is 13 residues long. The CDR3, as DNA: TGTGCCAGTAGTATTAGGGAGAACACTGAAGCTTTCTTT. Translating gives CASSIRENTEAFF.

This chain uses TRBV11-1 with TRBJ2-1, with 7 bases that match TRBD1. The length of the CDR3 is 16 residues. V shed 1 base, J shed 2 bases, and the junction held 5 bases outside the gene matches. Germline CDR1 is SGHAT and CDR2 is FQDESV (reference sequence). CDR3 DNA sequence: TGTGCCAGCAGCTTAGGTAGGGGACAGACCTACAATGAGCAGTTCTTC. It is translated as CASSLGRGQTYNEQFF. Filled out from reference TRBV11-1 and TRBJ2-1, the complete variable domain reads EAEVAQSPRYKITEKSQAVAFWCDPISGHATLYWYRQILGQGPELLVQFQDESVVDDSQLPKDRFSAERLKGVDSTLKIQPAELGDSAMYLCASSLGRGQTYNEQFFGPGTRLTVL.

The chain carries TRBV4-1 and TRBJ2-5; 8 nucleotides line up with TRBD2. V lost 1 base to trimming and J lost 9 bases; unmatched junction nucleotides: 7. CDR3 length: 14 residues. Germline V gene sequence: CDR1 MGHRA, CDR2 YSYEKL. The CDR3 DNA reads TGCGCCAGCAGCCAAGGACTAGCGTCCCGGGCCCAGTACTTC. It specifies CASSQGLASRAQYF.

The chain uses TRBV5-6 and TRBJ2-7, with 8 positions matching TRBD2. This CDR3 is 15 amino acids long. Germline trimming cut 0 bases from V and 3 bases from J; bases unmatched to any gene: 5. Germline V lookup: CDR1 SGHDT, CDR2 YYEEEE. CDR3 residues: CASSLGGSGIYEQYF. For the CDR3, the DNA is TGTGCCAGCAGCTTGGGGGGTAGCGGGATCTACGAGCAGTACTTC.

The rearrangement links TRBV29-1 to TRBJ1-2; no clear D. Trimming took 4 bases from V and 0 from J, leaving 12 bases between them. From germline, CDR1 is SQVTM and CDR2 ANQGSEA. There are 14 residues in the CDR3. The CDR3 coding sequence is TGCAGCGTTGCAGTTACAGAAGCTAACTATGGCTACACCTTC. Protein product: CSVAVTEANYGYTF. The whole variable domain, filled in from reference TRBV29-1 and TRBJ1-2, reads SAVISQKPSRDICQRGTSLTIQCQVDSQVTMMFWYRQQPGQSLTLIATANQGSEATYESGFVIDKFPISRPNLTFSTLTVSNMSPEDSSIYLCSVAVTEANYGYTFGSGTRLTVV.

CDR3 bases: TGTGCCAGCAGTGGGACAGTTTCGCACACCGGGGAGCTGTTTTTT. Translation gives CASSGTVSHTGELFF. The chain uses TRBV25-1 and TRBJ2-2, with D possibly TRBD1 on 6 matching bases. The length of the CDR3 is 15 residues. Looked up from germline, CDR1 is MGHDK and CDR2 is SYGVNS. Trimming cost V 4 bases and J 3 bases, with 12 bases left between them.

The rearrangement uses TRBV30 and TRBJ2-5, with 12 nucleotides matching TRBD1. The CDR3 runs 15 residues. Trimming took 5 bases from V and 5 from J; bases not matched to a gene: 9. Germline V gives CDR1 GTSNPN, CDR2 SVGIG (reference sequence). The CDR3 spells CAWLGTGGFGETQYF. CDR3 sequence (DNA): TGTGCCTGGTTGGGGACAGGGGGCTTCGGGGAGACCCAGTACTTC. The whole variable domain, remainder taken from reference TRBV30 and TRBJ2-5, is SQTIHQWPATLVQPVGSPLSLECTVEGTSNPNLYWYRQAAGRGLQLLFYSVGIGQISSEVPQNLSASRPQDRQFILSSKKLLLSDSGFYLCAWLGTGGFGETQYFGPGTRLLVL.

For this clone: The junction shows a germline mismatch at one end, possibly a read error. V and J are TRBV5-4 and TRBJ2-7; 12 nucleotides agree with TRBD2. Germline V lookup: CDR1 SGHNT, CDR2 YYREEE (reference sequence). The length of the CDR3 is 16 residues. In nucleotides, the CDR3 is TGTGCCAGCAGATTGGGGACTAGCGGGTTTACCTACGAGCAGTACTTC. It codes for CASRLGTSGFTYEQYF.

The V gene is TRBV10-3, the J gene TRBJ1-1; maybe TRBD1 (6 bases). V gave up 0 bases and J gave up 4 bases, with 9 bases separating them. The germline gives CDR1 ENHRY, CDR2 SYGVKD. This CDR3 is built from 14 residues. As DNA, the CDR3 is TGTGCCATCAGTGAGTCAGGGGGATTCACTGAAGCTTTCTTT. Protein product: CAISESGGFTEAFF.

The chain has TRBV19 and TRBJ2-1; TRBD2 aligns across 11 bases. The V gene end was trimmed by 3 bases and the J gene end by 7 bases; junction bases not matched to a gene: 17. The CDR3 totals 19 residues. Germline CDR1 reads LNHDA; CDR2 reads SQIVND (reference sequence). CDR3 protein: CASSIGGLAVNSATNEQFF. CDR3 sequence (DNA): TGTGCCAGTAGTATTGGGGGACTAGCGGTCAACTCGGCAACGAATGAGCAGTTCTTC. Full variable domain (missing parts from reference TRBV19 and TRBJ2-1): DGGITQSPKYLFRKEGQNVTLSCEQNLNHDAMYWYRQDPGQGLRLIYYSQIVNDFQKGDIAEGYSVSREKKESFPLTVTSAQKNPTAFYLCASSIGGLAVNSATNEQFFGPGTRLTVL.

The chain couples TRBV2 to TRBJ2-1; D possibly corresponds to TRBD2 (5 bases). The CDR3 length is 15 residues. Trimming left V 0 bases short and J 5 bases short, with 11 bases between. Germline CDR1 and CDR2: SNHLY and FYNNEI. CDR3 bases: TGTGCCAGCAGTGAAGCGGGAGTCGGAAACAATGAGCAGTTCTTC. Protein sequence: CASSEAGVGNNEQFF.

In this sample, this clone turned up once. The chain has TRBV4-3 and TRBJ1-3; 8 nucleotides align to TRBD1. Germline-derived CDR1 and CDR2 are LGHNA and YSLEER. The V gene end was trimmed by 6 bases and the J gene end by 4 bases; junction bases not matched to a gene: 11. This CDR3 is built from 16 residues. CDR3: CASSAMQGAAGNTIYF. CDR3 DNA sequence: TGCGCCAGCAGTGCTATGCAGGGGGCAGCAGGAAACACCATATATTTT.